Shown below are 29 T cell receptor beta chains from a single sample sequenced in a study of T-cell memory formation after mild COVID-19. TCRdb processed the 5' RACE reads anew with MiXCR; each CDR3 protein has one entry. The table records 350,000 to 500,000 distinct CDR3 sequences, about a sixth of them present only once. Sequencing was carried out using PBMCs or a T cell subset sorted from them (not recorded which). These receptors all come from a man aged 18 to 30 who had mild COVID-19 (a few samples of this study predate the infection). Cell type and time point are not known.

V and J are TRBV20-1 and TRBJ1-1; D might be TRBD1 (6 bases). The V and J ends lost 3 bases and 0 bases respectively, with 17 bases between them. This CDR3 region has 16 residues. Germline lookup yields CDR1 DFQATT and CDR2 SNEGSKA (reference sequence). The CDR3 nucleotides read TGCAGTGCTAGGATCAGGGGATACTTGATGAACACTGAAGCTTTCTTT. This gives the protein CSARIRGYLMNTEAFF.

CDR3 region: CASSSLAGGPIEQYV. The DNA of the CDR3 is TGTGCCAGCAGCTCCCTAGCGGGGGGGCCCATCGAGCAGTACGTC. This chain connects TRBV7-2 to TRBJ2-7; 12 bases fit TRBD2. The V gene end was trimmed by 4 bases and the J gene end by 6 bases; junction bases not matched to a gene: 7. Per germline, CDR1 SGHTA and CDR2 FQGNSA. The CDR3 consists of 15 residues.

In its sample, this clonotype was seen a few times. The rearrangement joins TRBV2 to TRBJ2-7, with D hard to call. Germline lookup yields CDR1 SNHLY and CDR2 FYNNEI. Trimming pared 8 bases from V and 3 bases from J, leaving 14 bases between. This CDR3 has 13 residues. In DNA, the CDR3 is TGTGCCAGCTCCGACATCAACCACTACGAGCAGTACGTC. This sequence encodes CASSDINHYEQYV.

Only a few counts were recorded for this clonotype. This rearrangement joins TRBV4-1 to TRBJ1-6; TRBD1 is a possible D gene (5 bases). The V and J ends lost 1 base and 14 bases respectively, with 12 bases between them. Germline V gives CDR1 MGHRA, CDR2 YSYEKL. There are 13 residues in the CDR3. Here the CDR3 reads CASSQARRGALHF. As DNA, the CDR3 is TGCGCCAGCAGCCAAGCCCGGCGGGGGGCCCTCCACTTT.

This clonotype was seen a few times. This chain connects TRBV19 to TRBJ1-5; TRBD1 matches 8 bases. With V trimmed by 3 bases and J by 4 bases, 2 bases remained unmatched. Germline CDR1 is LNHDA and CDR2 is SQIVND (reference sequence). CDR3 length: 14 residues. In DNA form, the CDR3 reads TGTGCCAGTAGTATTGGACAGGGTAATCAGCCCCAGCATTTT. Translated: CASSIGQGNQPQHF.

Here the CDR3 DNA reads TGTGCCAGCAGCAAGGGACAGGGGGCTCGACAGCCCCAGCATTTT. Translation: CASSKGQGARQPQHF. J is TRBJ1-5 and V is TRBV21-1; the table gives TRBD1 as D, unverified against the DNA. TRBV21-1 is a known pseudogene. The CDR3 spans 15 residues.

The chain links TRBV12-3 or TRBV12-4 to TRBJ2-1, with unresolved D. The V gene lost 1 base and the J gene lost 6 bases, with 10 bases spanning the gap. The CDR3 is 14 amino acids. The CDR3 reads CASSLDVPVNEQFF. The DNA for the CDR3 is TGTGCCAGCAGTTTAGACGTCCCTGTCAATGAGCAGTTCTTC.

V and J are TRBV6-1 and TRBJ2-3, with a weak D call TRBD1 (6 bases). Germline V gene sequence: CDR1 MNHNS, CDR2 SASEGT. V was clipped by 6 bases and J by 2 bases, with 12 bases between them. This CDR3 contains 14 residues. The CDR3 DNA follows: TGTGCCAGCAGATTTAGGGGGAACACAGATACGCAGTATTTT. Translation: CASRFRGNTDTQYF.

J is TRBJ2-1 and V is TRBV7-9; unclear D gene. The CDR3 has 13 amino acids. Germline V gives CDR1 SEHNR, CDR2 FQNEAQ (reference sequence). With 1 base removed from V and 7 bases from J, the gap between germline ends came to 8 bases. The CDR3 loop is CASSLVSSNEQFF. CDR3 in DNA: TGTGCCAGCAGCTTAGTCAGCTCGAATGAGCAGTTCTTC.

In its sample, this clonotype was seen a few times. This chain uses TRBV12-3 or TRBV12-4 with TRBJ2-2, with 7 bases aligning to TRBD1. V lost 6 bases, J lost 0 bases, and 7 bases stayed unmatched. This CDR3 has 16 amino acids. The CDR3 here is CASSPPQGANTGELFF. CDR3 nucleotides: TGTGCCAGCAGCCCTCCCCAGGGGGCGAACACCGGGGAGCTGTTTTTT.

The V and J genes are TRBV7-8 and TRBJ1-4, with a tentative D call TRBD1 (5 bases). CDR3 length equals 13 residues. Germline assignment: CDR1 SGHVS and CDR2 FQNEAQ. V lost 1 base, J lost 14 bases, and 14 bases lay in between. CDR3 residues: CASSLVVRGRLFF. The CDR3 nucleotides read TGTGCCAGCAGCTTAGTTGTCCGGGGACGGCTGTTTTTT.

DNA for the CDR3: TGTGCCAGCAGCCAAGATGGGCTAGCGGGAAGAGCCCAGTACTTC. The encoded protein is CASSQDGLAGRAQYF. The rearrangement links TRBV3-1 to TRBJ2-5; TRBD2 agrees at 9 bases. The ends lost 0 bases at V and 9 bases at J; junction bases unmatched: 8. This CDR3 spans 15 amino acids. Germline CDR1 is LGHDT and CDR2 is YNNKEL (reference sequence).

V is TRBV6-5 and J is TRBJ2-7, with 9 bases lining up with TRBD2. The germline gives CDR1 MNHEY, CDR2 SVGAGI. V lost 6 bases and J lost 2; bases outside the gene matches: 11. The CDR3 extends over 16 amino acids. CDR3 in DNA: TGTGCCAGCAGGGCAGGGGCTAGCGGGGATACCTACGAGCAGTACTTC. Translated: CASRAGASGDTYEQYF.

J is TRBJ1-4 and V is TRBV21-1. TRBV21-1 represents a pseudogene. The CDR3 loop spans 11 amino acids. CDR3 loop: CASKTYEKLFF. CDR3 DNA: TGTGCCAGCAAGACCTATGAAAAACTGTTTTTT.

This clonotype was picked up a small number of times. V usage is TRBV4-3 and J usage is TRBJ2-2, with 7 nucleotides matching TRBD2. The CDR3 sequence is 17 residues long. The germline V gene encodes CDR1 LGHNA and CDR2 YSLEER. V was clipped by 1 base and J by 2 bases; unmatched bases: 7. The CDR3 spells CASSQVWLADNTGELFF. CDR3 DNA sequence: TGCGCCAGCAGCCAAGTCTGGCTAGCGGATAACACCGGGGAGCTGTTTTTT.

The V gene is TRBV18, the J gene TRBJ1-6, with TRBD1 matching over 9 bases. CDR3 size: 17 residues. V lost 3 bases to trimming and J lost 6 bases; unmatched junction nucleotides: 9. From germline, CDR1 is KGHSH and CDR2 LQKENI. The CDR3 sequence is CASSPAGTGIPNSPLHF. As DNA, the CDR3 is TGTGCCAGCTCACCCGCCGGGACAGGGATCCCTAATTCACCCCTCCACTTT.

The genes are TRBV13 and TRBJ1-3; D uncertain. The V end was cut by 2 bases, the J end by 3 bases, with 8 bases between. The CDR3 loop spans 14 amino acids. CDR1 is PRHDT and CDR2 is FYEKMQ in the germline V gene (reference sequence). The CDR3 bases are TGTGCCAGCAGCTTAAGGCTTTATGGAAACACCATATATTTT. Translating gives CASSLRLYGNTIYF.

This clonotype was counted between two and nine times. The chain recombines TRBV12-5 with TRBJ2-5, with a weak D call TRBD2 (6 bases). Germline lookup yields CDR1 LGHNT and CDR2 FRNRAP. V dropped 4 bases and J dropped 2 bases, with 17 bases sitting between them. The CDR3 spans 16 residues. CDR3 DNA sequence: TGTGCTAGTGGTTCCCCCCTCCTCGGGGGTCAAGAGACCCAGTACTTC. It specifies CASGSPLLGGQETQYF.

The V and J genes are TRBV4-3 and TRBJ2-7, with D unclear. Germline lookup yields CDR1 LGHNA and CDR2 YSLEER. This CDR3 is built from 13 residues. The ends were cut back, 1 base at V and 5 bases at J, with 9 bases in the middle. In nucleotides, the CDR3 is TGCGCCAGCAGCCAAGGGAGTTTCAACGAGCAGTACTTC. This encodes CASSQGSFNEQYF.

This clonotype was seen a few times. The chain joins TRBV5-1 to TRBJ1-5; unclear D gene. CDR3 length: 13 amino acids. Looked up from germline, CDR1 is SGHRS and CDR2 is YFSETQ. Deletions cut 4 bases from V and 2 bases from J, with 7 bases between. This CDR3 reads CASSRAGNQPQHF. In nucleotides, the CDR3 is TGCGCCAGCAGCAGGGCGGGCAATCAGCCCCAGCATTTT. Using reference TRBV5-1 and TRBJ1-5 for the parts outside the CDR3, the full variable domain is KAGVTQTPRYLIKTRGQQVTLSCSPISGHRSVSWYQQTPGQGLQFLFEYFSETQRNKGNFPGRFSGRQFSNSRSEMNVSTLELGDSALYLCASSRAGNQPQHFGDGTRLSIL.

The chain couples TRBV4-3 to TRBJ1-5; perhaps TRBD1 as D (5 bases). This CDR3 spans 17 amino acids. V was trimmed by 0 bases and J by 0 bases, leaving 12 bases between them. Germline V gene sequence: CDR1 LGHNA, CDR2 YSLEER. CDR3 in DNA: TGCGCCAGCAGCCAAGAATGGAGGGGATATAGCAATCAGCCCCAGCATTTT. It specifies CASSQEWRGYSNQPQHF.

This clonotype has at least ten counts. The chain has TRBV5-1 and TRBJ1-2; D might be TRBD1 (5 bases). Trimming pared 4 bases from V and 5 bases from J, leaving 12 bases between. The CDR3 has 13 amino acids. Germline V gene sequence: CDR1 SGHRS, CDR2 YFSETQ. This CDR3 reads CASSRGTEYGYTF. DNA of the CDR3: TGCGCCAGCAGCCGGGGGACGGAATATGGCTACACCTTC. The full variable domain, completed using reference TRBV5-1 and TRBJ1-2, is KAGVTQTPRYLIKTRGQQVTLSCSPISGHRSVSWYQQTPGQGLQFLFEYFSETQRNKGNFPGRFSGRQFSNSRSEMNVSTLELGDSALYLCASSRGTEYGYTFGSGTRLTVV.

CDR3 loop: CASSFPVSSYEQYF. In nucleotides, the CDR3 is TGTGCCAGCAGCTTCCCGGTGAGCTCCTACGAGCAGTACTTC. V is TRBV11-2 and J is TRBJ2-7; no firm D call. Germline assignment: CDR1 SGHAT and CDR2 FQNNGV. Trimming took 3 bases from V and 0 from J, leaving 9 bases between them. The CDR3 has 14 amino acids.

The chain recombines TRBV7-6 with TRBJ2-1; 9 positions match TRBD2. In germline, CDR1 is SGHVS, CDR2 FNYEAQ. The J segment lost 5 bases and the V segment lost 4 bases, leaving 6 bases of the junction unmatched. The CDR3 is 15 amino acids. CDR3: CASSSPSGGHNEQFF. CDR3 coding DNA: TGTGCCAGCAGCTCACCGAGCGGGGGGCACAATGAGCAGTTCTTC.

This clonotype showed up just a few times. This rearrangement joins TRBV20-1 to TRBJ2-7; TRBD1 agrees at 7 bases. Germline CDR1 DFQATT, CDR2 SNEGSKA (reference sequence). After removal of 2 bases from V and 3 bases from J, the junction contained 4 bases not matched to a gene. The CDR3 is 13 residues long. The chain's CDR3 is CSARWGQIYEQYV. In DNA form, the CDR3 reads TGCAGTGCTAGATGGGGACAGATCTACGAGCAGTACGTC.

The chain joins TRBV3-1 to TRBJ2-7, with D hard to call. Germline loops: CDR1 LGHDT, CDR2 YNNKEL (reference sequence). Between the trimmed V and J ends, which lost 1 base and 2 bases, there was a span of 9 bases. The CDR3 runs 14 residues. CDR3 DNA: TGTGCCAGCAGCCAAGCCTTCGGAACCTACGAGCAGTACGTC. It encodes CASSQAFGTYEQYV.

This clonotype showed up just a few times. This chain joins TRBV12-3 or TRBV12-4 and TRBJ1-4, with a weak D call TRBD1 (5 bases). The V and J ends lost 1 base and 12 bases respectively, with 9 bases between them. The CDR3 sequence is 12 residues long. The CDR3 bases are TGTGCCAGCAGTTTAGAGGGGCGGGAACTGTTTTTT. This encodes CASSLEGRELFF.

DNA for the CDR3: TGTGCCAGCAGCTCAGTTCGTTCGTTAGGCCAAGAGACCCAGTACTTC. Its protein product is CASSSVRSLGQETQYF. The chain couples TRBV7-9 to TRBJ2-5; unclear D gene. The CDR3 is 16 amino acids. Looked up from germline, CDR1 is SEHNR and CDR2 is FQNEAQ (reference sequence). Trimming cost V 4 bases and J 1 base, with 16 bases left between them.

This rearrangement joins TRBV6-2 or TRBV6-3 to TRBJ2-7; no clear D. The CDR3 covers 15 residues. V was pared by 6 bases and J by 0 bases, with 15 bases between. Looked up from germline, CDR1 is MNHEY and CDR2 is SVGEGT. The CDR3 spells CASRAFTTYSYEQYF. CDR3 bases: TGTGCCAGCAGAGCTTTTACGACTTACTCCTACGAGCAGTACTTC.